The entry below gives a single TCR beta chain sequence along with its context. What it recognizes is unknown. Extracted RNA was reverse transcribed, and the resulting cDNA served as sequencing template. Method: immunoSEQ multiplex PCR; TCRdb's copy keeps in-frame clones and lacks some. Of some 110,000 clones listed, approximately 58% are singletons. The data stem from a study of CD8+ T cells in alopecia areata. The study's findings and limits: Patients showed less clear TCR sequence sharing than mice, possibly partly because of HLA diversity.

Germline CDR1 is GTSNPN and CDR2 is SVGIG (reference sequence). The CDR3 length is 15 residues. With 1 base removed from V and 3 bases from J, the gap between germline ends came to 10 bases. The clonotype comes from a human donor in good health. The rearrangement links TRBV30 to TRBJ2-6; D is ambiguous. The material sequenced was CD4+ T cells sorted from blood. Written as DNA, the CDR3 is TGTGCCTGGAGTGGGGAATCGCTTGGGGCCAACGTCCTGACTTTC. Translating gives CAWSGESLGANVLTF.